A selection of T cell receptor beta chains follows, all from one sample in a study of T cell responses to AZD1222 COVID-19 vaccine. Assay used: immunoSEQ multiplex PCR; TCRdb lists only in-frame clones, some missing. Among more than 85,000 clones, less than 90% were seen once, and the ten largest hold around 1.5%. The source was peripheral blood, collected on day 0 of AZD1222 vaccination. The receptors originated from an adult in good health. Both conserved end residues are part of each CDR3. Fields, in order: clone size, V gene, J gene, D gene, CDR3 DNA, CDR3 protein. A D gene is named only where the DNA matches it firmly. Size values are once, few and many counts, or a class for expanded clones, and some rows have none.

.	TRBV6-5	TRBJ1-6	TRBD1	TGTGCCAGCAGTCTTACCGGGACAGCAATTTCACCCCTCCACTTT	CASSLTGTAISPLHF
.	TRBV9	TRBJ2-7	.	TGTGCCAGCACCGACGGACTCGAGAACTCCTACGAGCAGTACTTC	CASTDGLENSYEQYF
.	TRBV24-1	TRBJ1-5	TRBD1	TGTGCCACCGCGACAGGGACAGGACAGCCCCAGCATTTT	CATATGTGQPQHF
.	TRBV18	TRBJ1-4	.	TGTGCCAGCTCACGCCGGGAGGGAAATGAAAAACTGTTTTTT	CASSRREGNEKLFF
.	TRBV11-2	TRBJ2-6	TRBD1	TGTGCCAGCAGCCCCGACGACAGGGCCTCTGGGGCCAACGTCCTGACTTTC	CASSPDDRASGANVLTF
.	TRBV5-8	TRBJ1-5	.	TGTGCCAGCAGCTTAGGTAAAGTAGAGGATCAGCCCCAGCATTTT	CASSLGKVEDQPQHF
.	TRBV4-1	TRBJ1-2	.	TGCGCCAGCAGCCAAGATGAGAAGGTCGACTATGGCTACACCTTC	CASSQDEKVDYGYTF
.	TRBV6-1	TRBJ1-2	.	TGTGCCAGCAGTGAAGGGGCCAGCTACACCTTC	CASSEGASYTF
.	TRBV3-1/TRBV3-2	TRBJ2-5	TRBD2	TGTGCCAGCAGCGAGGGACTAGCGGAAGAGACCCAGTACTTC	CASSEGLAEETQYF
few	TRBV11-2	TRBJ1-1	TRBD1	TGTGCCAGCAGCTATGAGCAGGGGGTCCGGACTGAAGCTTTCTTT	CASSYEQGVRTEAFF
.	TRBV9	TRBJ2-4	.	TGTGCCAGCACCAGGGGATCCAAAAACATTCAGTACTTC	CASTRGSKNIQYF
.	TRBV19	TRBJ2-1	TRBD1	TGTGCCAGTGGGGTGGGGACAGGGGTAATCAATGAGCAGTTCTTC	CASGVGTGVINEQFF
.	TRBV11-2	TRBJ2-7	.	TGTGCCAGCTCAAGGGGGTTATACTACGAGCAGTACTTC	CASSRGLYYEQYF
.	TRBV3-1/TRBV3-2	TRBJ2-2	TRBD1	TGTGCCAGCAGCCAAGAGGACAGGGGTTTGGGCACCGGGGAGCTGTTTTTT	CASSQEDRGLGTGELFF
.	TRBV6-2/TRBV6-3	TRBJ1-1	.	TGTGCCAGCAGTTACGCTGCTGAAGCTTTCTTT	CASSYAAEAFF
.	TRBV19	TRBJ2-7	.	TGTGCCAGTAGTAGGGGTCAATCCTACGAGCAGTACTTC	CASSRGQSYEQYF
once	TRBV2	TRBJ1-5	.	TGTGCCAGCAGTGAAGAAGCGAGGAGCAATCAGCCCCAGCATTTT	CASSEEARSNQPQHF
.	TRBV5-5	TRBJ2-7	.	TGTGCCAGCAGCTTGTTAGGCAGTTCCTACGAGCAGTACTTC	CASSLLGSSYEQYF
.	TRBV5-1	TRBJ2-1	TRBD2	TGCGCCAGCAGCGCGAACCTTCCAACCACTAGCGGGAGGGCCTATTACAATGAGCAGTTCTTC	CASSANLPTTSGRAYYNEQFF
.	TRBV29-1	TRBJ2-7	.	TGCAGCGTTGTCGGACCCTTCGGCGAGCAGTACTTC	CSVVGPFGEQYF
.	TRBV5-1	TRBJ2-7	.	TGCGCCAGCAGCCCAGACGGGGGGCGATCGGGCGAGCAGTACTTC	CASSPDGGRSGEQYF
.	TRBV2	TRBJ1-1	.	TGTGCCAGCAGCCTCTTGGAGCTGAACACTGAAGCTTTCTTT	CASSLLELNTEAFF
.	TRBV19	TRBJ1-1	.	TGTGCCAGTAGTATACAAGGGACTGAAGCTTTCTTT	CASSIQGTEAFF
once	TRBV24-1	TRBJ2-3	.	TGTGCCACCAGTGATTTCGGAAGCACAGATACGCAGTATTTT	CATSDFGSTDTQYF
.	TRBV5-5	TRBJ2-7	.	TGTGCCAGCAGCCCAGCCGGGGCAAGCTACGAGCAGTACTTC	CASSPAGASYEQYF
.	TRBV5-4	TRBJ2-7	TRBD2	TGTGCCAGCAGCTCTAGCGGGAAACGCTACGAGCAGTACTTC	CASSSSGKRYEQYF
.	TRBV20-1	TRBJ2-3	.	TGCAGTGCTAGGGGCCTGGATACGCAGTATTTT	CSARGLDTQYF
.	TRBV10-2	TRBJ2-2	TRBD1	TGCGCCAGCAGGGACAGGGGTTTCGCCGGGGAGCTGTTTTTT	CASRDRGFAGELFF
.	TRBV5-8	TRBJ1-2	.	TGTGCCAGCAGCCTCTGGGGCTACACCTTC	CASSLWGYTF
once	TRBV4-1	TRBJ1-2	TRBD1	TGCGCCAGCAGCCAATCCGGGACAGGGGGTGGAATCTATGGCTACACCTTC	CASSQSGTGGGIYGYTF
.	TRBV3-1/TRBV3-2	TRBJ1-4	.	TGTGCCAGCAGCGCCCGGGGCCCCACGAACGGTGAAAAACTGTTTTTT	CASSARGPTNGEKLFF
.	TRBV9	TRBJ1-4	.	TGTGCCAGCAGCGTAGCCGAGGGTAGGAGTGAAAAACTGTTTTTT	CASSVAEGRSEKLFF
.	TRBV19	TRBJ2-1	TRBD2	TGTGCCAGTAGTATACTAGCGGGGGGGCCGAATGAGCAGTTCTTC	CASSILAGGPNEQFF
once	TRBV14	TRBJ1-2	TRBD1	TGTGCCAGCAGCCCTCAGGGGGCTTCGTATGGCTACACCTTC	CASSPQGASYGYTF
.	TRBV19	TRBJ1-4	TRBD1	TGTGCCAGTACCCCAAGGGGGACAGGGAATGAAAAACTGTTTTTT	CASTPRGTGNEKLFF
once	TRBV7-2	TRBJ1-3	.	TGTGCCAGCAGCTTAGACCCCAAACCCAGGAGAAACACCATATATTTT	CASSLDPKPRRNTIYF
.	TRBV7-8	TRBJ2-5	.	TGTGCCAGCAGCTTAGCGGAGGCGGGTTCTGGGACCCAGTACTTC	CASSLAEAGSGTQYF
.	TRBV5-1	TRBJ2-2	.	TGCGCCAGCGGAGACAGTTCAAACACCGGGGAGCTGTTTTTT	CASGDSSNTGELFF
.	TRBV3-1/TRBV3-2	TRBJ1-1	.	TGTGCCAGCAGCCAAGATATTTCAGGGAACACTGAAGCTTTCTTT	CASSQDISGNTEAFF
once	TRBV27	TRBJ2-6	.	TGTGCCAGCAGTTTTTTAGGGAGTGGGGCCAACGTCCTGACTTTC	CASSFLGSGANVLTF
.	TRBV2	TRBJ2-7	TRBD2	TGTGCCAGCAGTGAAGCAGCCATAGCGGGAGCCTTGAACCAGTACTTC	CASSEAAIAGALNQYF
.	TRBV5-4	TRBJ2-7	TRBD2	TGTGCCAGCAGCTTGTCAGGCGGGGGGAGCTCCTACGAGCAGTACTTC	CASSLSGGGSSYEQYF
.	TRBV19	TRBJ1-6	.	TGTGCCAGTGGGGGACGGGAGAACAACCCCCTCCACTTT	CASGGRENNPLHF
.	TRBV6-5	TRBJ2-7	.	TGTGCCAGCAGCCCCTCCGGGAGCTCCTACGAGCAGTACTTC	CASSPSGSSYEQYF
.	TRBV9	TRBJ2-2	TRBD2	TGTGCCAGCAGCGGAAGACTAGCGGGGAGCACCGGGGAGCTGTTTTTT	CASSGRLAGSTGELFF
.	TRBV2	TRBJ2-1	.	TGTGCCAGCAGTGAAATGGGGCGGACAGAGCAGTTCTTC	CASSEMGRTEQFF
.	TRBV7-8	TRBJ1-4	.	TGTGCCAGCAGCTTCTCAACGAGGGATAGTGAAAAACTGTTTTTT	CASSFSTRDSEKLFF
.	TRBV18	TRBJ2-3	.	TGTGCCAGCTCAGGGGGGATTGAAGATACGCAGTATTTT	CASSGGIEDTQYF
.	TRBV5-1	TRBJ1-5	.	TGCGCCACCTTCGTCGATCAGCCCCAGCATTTT	CATFVDQPQHF
once	TRBV4-1	TRBJ1-3	.	TGCGCCAGCAGCCAAGGTGTAGGGATCTTTGGAAACACCATATATTTT	CASSQGVGIFGNTIYF
.	TRBV2	TRBJ1-1	.	TGTGCCAGCAGTGACACCATTGAAGCTTTCTTT	CASSDTIEAFF
once	TRBV9	TRBJ1-2	.	TGTGCCAGCAGCGTAGACAGAGGAAACTATGGCTACACCTTC	CASSVDRGNYGYTF
.	TRBV9	TRBJ1-4	TRBD1	TGTGCCAGCAGCGGAGGCGCCGGGACAGGGAATGAAAAACTGTTTTTT	CASSGGAGTGNEKLFF
.	TRBV2	TRBJ2-1	TRBD1	TGTGCCAGCAGTCGGGACAGGCGTTACAATGAGCAGTTCTTC	CASSRDRRYNEQFF
.	TRBV6-2/TRBV6-3	TRBJ1-2	.	TGTGCCAGCAGTTACCCCGGGGGGCGTCTGGGCTACACCTTC	CASSYPGGRLGYTF